The present T cell receptor (beta chain) was sequenced within a study of post-analysis software for immune sequencing data. Looking at the study overall: The patients showed relapsing-remitting, secondary progressive and progressive-relapsing multiple sclerosis courses.

The CDR3 covers 13 residues. Germline V CDR1 and CDR2: MNHNS, SASEGT. V gave up 7 bases and J gave up 3 bases, with 12 bases separating them. General study points: Controls' normalized Chao1 diversity significantly exceeded that of multiple sclerosis patients. Five or six TRBV segments appeared more often in patients than in controls, and TRBV5-6, TRBV5-1 and TRBV20-1 were among these. Strong co-clustering by F measure linked samples that shared a preparation batch.

Concerning this clonotype itself: Antigen specificity is unknown.

Prepared TCR beta cDNA libraries contained unique molecular identifiers. The source material, about 0.9 to 11 million T cells, gave rise to approximately 520,000 cDNA molecules. TCRdb re-derived calls from the PCR reads in MiXCR, one entry per CDR3 protein. The sample shows about 430,000 distinct CDR3 sequences, approximately 38% of them seen only once. The V call is TRBV6-1, the J call TRBJ2-5, with D perhaps TRBD2 (5 bases). Material for sequencing was blood. The origin of this receptor is a girl aged 2 to 9 with multiple sclerosis. CDR3 nucleotide sequence: TGTGCCAGCAATCGCGGGCCTAAAGAGACCCAGTACTTC. Translation gives CASNRGPKETQYF.